These T cell receptor beta chains were read from a single sample in a study of T cells in Graves' hyperthyroidism and ophthalmopathy. TCRdb re-derived calls from the multiplex PCR reads in MiXCR, one entry per CDR3 protein. The repertoire holds around 490,000 distinct CDR3 sequences, with 20% as singletons. The specimen was blood. The receptors come from a man aged 35-49 years with Graves' ophthalmopathy. The CDR3 runs from the conserved cysteine through the conserved F or W. The D gene is left open where the match is weak. Clone size appears in some rows only: once, few, many, or a class for an expanded clone.

size: NA
V: TRBV15
J: TRBJ2-1
D: NA
CDR3: CATSKLYNEQFF
DNA: TGTGCCACCAGCAAACTCTACAATGAGCAGTTCTTC

size: many
V: TRBV12-3/TRBV12-4
J: TRBJ1-5
D: NA
CDR3: CASSSGGSIGNQPQHF
DNA: TGTGCCAGCAGTTCCGGGGGCTCAATTGGCAATCAGCCCCAGCATTTT

size: many
V: TRBV12-3/TRBV12-4
J: TRBJ2-1
D: TRBD2
CDR3: CASSSGLAGKRNEQFF
DNA: TGTGCCAGCAGTTCCGGACTAGCGGGAAAGCGTAATGAGCAGTTCTTC

size: NA
V: TRBV5-6
J: TRBJ1-3
D: NA
CDR3: CASTDEGNTIYF
DNA: TGTGCCAGCACCGACGAAGGAAACACCATATATTTT

size: few
V: TRBV5-1
J: TRBJ2-1
D: NA
CDR3: CATGSGDILGREQFF
DNA: TGCGCCACCGGATCCGGGGACATCTTGGGACGGGAGCAGTTCTTC

size: many
V: TRBV19
J: TRBJ1-1
D: NA
CDR3: CASSRSIGVHTEAFF
DNA: TGTGCCAGTAGCAGAAGCATAGGGGTTCACACTGAAGCTTTCTTT

size: NA
V: TRBV20-1
J: TRBJ2-5
D: NA
CDR3: CSARGGGSDQETQYF
DNA: TGCAGTGCTAGGGGGGGTGGTAGCGACCAAGAGACCCAGTACTTC

size: many
V: TRBV7-2
J: TRBJ1-2
D: NA
CDR3: CASSPRASGAYGYTF
DNA: TGTGCCAGCAGCCCGCGGGCCTCAGGGGCCTATGGCTACACCTTC

size: many
V: TRBV20-1
J: TRBJ2-7
D: TRBD2
CDR3: CSARVRLAGVISYEQYF
DNA: TGCAGTGCTAGAGTTCGACTAGCGGGAGTGATCTCCTACGAGCAGTACTTC

size: NA
V: TRBV20-1
J: TRBJ2-4
D: NA
CDR3: CSARPGAWDIQYF
DNA: TGCAGTGCTCGGCCGGGGGCTTGGGACATTCAGTACTTC

size: many
V: TRBV11-1
J: TRBJ2-7
D: NA
CDR3: CASSLGVIRLEDEQYF
DNA: TGTGCCAGCAGCTTAGGGGTAATACGGCTAGAGGACGAGCAGTACTTC

size: few
V: TRBV18
J: TRBJ2-1
D: TRBD2
CDR3: CASSPRITSGTDEQFF
DNA: TGTGCCAGCTCACCACGTATAACTAGCGGGACGGATGAGCAGTTCTTC

size: few
V: TRBV29-1
J: TRBJ2-3
D: NA
CDR3: CSVAGSADTQYF
DNA: TGCAGCGTTGCCGGGAGTGCAGATACGCAGTATTTT

size: NA
V: TRBV6-2/TRBV6-3
J: TRBJ2-1
D: NA
CDR3: CASSSFLEQFF
DNA: TGTGCCAGCAGTTCCTTTTTAGAGCAGTTCTTC

size: few
V: TRBV9
J: TRBJ2-7
D: NA
CDR3: CASSSEMSYEQYF
DNA: TGTGCCAGCAGCTCCGAGATGTCCTACGAGCAGTACTTC

size: few
V: TRBV28
J: TRBJ2-7
D: NA
CDR3: CASSPLPPGTTNSYEQYF
DNA: TGTGCCAGCAGCCCTTTGCCCCCCGGGACGACGAACTCCTACGAGCAGTACTTC

size: NA
V: TRBV28
J: TRBJ2-4
D: NA
CDR3: CASSSWGRDQYF
DNA: TGTGCCAGCAGTTCGTGGGGGCGGGATCAGTACTTC

size: NA
V: TRBV6-1
J: TRBJ1-1
D: NA
CDR3: CAISVKTRNTEAFF
DNA: TGTGCCATCAGTGTAAAAACAAGGAACACTGAAGCTTTCTTT

size: NA
V: TRBV5-6
J: TRBJ2-1
D: TRBD2
CDR3: CASSSLTSGRLNEQFF
DNA: TGTGCCAGCAGCTCGTTGACTAGCGGGAGGCTGAATGAGCAGTTCTTC

size: NA
V: TRBV12-3/TRBV12-4
J: TRBJ1-2
D: TRBD1
CDR3: CVSSLGGDRTGYTF
DNA: TGTGTCAGCAGTTTAGGTGGGGACAGGACTGGCTACACCTTC

size: NA
V: TRBV7-2
J: TRBJ2-5
D: TRBD2
CDR3: CASSLTSGSPQETQYF
DNA: TGTGCCAGCAGCTTAACTAGCGGGAGCCCCCAAGAGACCCAGTACTTC

size: NA
V: TRBV15
J: TRBJ1-1
D: NA
CDR3: CATSRDWRKTEAFF
DNA: TGTGCCACCAGCAGAGATTGGAGGAAAACTGAAGCTTTCTTT

size: NA
V: TRBV27
J: TRBJ1-5
D: NA
CDR3: CASSDGGPLNQPQHF
DNA: TGTGCCAGCAGTGACGGGGGACCGCTAAATCAGCCCCAGCATTTT

size: few
V: TRBV2
J: TRBJ1-6
D: NA
CDR3: CASSDSGWRSSSYNSPLHF
DNA: TGTGCCAGCAGCGATTCAGGTTGGAGGTCGAGCTCCTATAATTCACCCCTCCACTTT

size: NA
V: TRBV15
J: TRBJ2-5
D: TRBD1
CDR3: CATTTGIETQYF
DNA: TGTGCCACTACGACAGGGATAGAGACCCAGTACTTC

size: many
V: TRBV6-1
J: TRBJ1-1
D: NA
CDR3: CASSQPPRGQAFF
DNA: TGTGCCAGCAGCCAACCTCCCCGGGGGCAAGCTTTCTTT

size: many
V: TRBV6-1
J: TRBJ2-7
D: NA
CDR3: CASSERRAEGYEQYF
DNA: TGTGCCAGCAGTGAACGGAGAGCGGAGGGTTACGAGCAGTACTTC

size: NA
V: TRBV6-1
J: TRBJ2-1
D: TRBD2
CDR3: CASISGTSGREQFF
DNA: TGTGCCAGCATTTCCGGGACTAGCGGGCGAGAGCAGTTCTTC

size: many
V: TRBV20-1
J: TRBJ2-3
D: TRBD1
CDR3: CSAREGDRVSDTQYF
DNA: TGCAGTGCTAGAGAGGGGGACAGGGTATCAGATACGCAGTATTTT

size: NA
V: TRBV20-1
J: TRBJ1-2
D: NA
CDR3: CSAETRQRTRLYGYTF
DNA: TGCAGTGCAGAGACTCGGCAGAGGACAAGACTCTATGGCTACACCTTC

size: few
V: TRBV5-1
J: TRBJ2-7
D: NA
CDR3: CASSLGQGGDEQYF
DNA: TGCGCCAGCAGCTTGGGTCAGGGCGGCGACGAGCAGTACTTC

size: many
V: TRBV5-5
J: TRBJ2-1
D: NA
CDR3: CASSLTNRVNNEQFF
DNA: TGTGCCAGCAGTTTAACTAACAGGGTTAACAATGAGCAGTTCTTC

size: few
V: TRBV3-1
J: TRBJ2-5
D: TRBD2
CDR3: CASSQGIAGHQETQYF
DNA: TGTGCCAGCAGCCAGGGGATAGCGGGGCACCAAGAGACCCAGTACTTC

size: NA
V: TRBV30
J: TRBJ1-6
D: NA
CDR3: CAWEGRRDSPLHF
DNA: TGTGCCTGGGAGGGACGGAGAGATTCACCCCTCCACTTT

size: NA
V: TRBV7-2
J: TRBJ2-2
D: NA
CDR3: CASSSPGRVGVGELFF
DNA: TGTGCCAGCAGCTCCCCCGGACGTGTGGGGGTGGGGGAGCTGTTTTTT

size: NA
V: TRBV12-3/TRBV12-4
J: TRBJ1-3
D: TRBD1
CDR3: CASSLDRAQHTIYF
DNA: TGTGCCAGCAGTTTGGACAGGGCGCAACACACCATATATTTT

size: NA
V: TRBV2
J: TRBJ2-5
D: TRBD2
CDR3: CASSPQGAGGETQYF
DNA: TGTGCCAGCAGTCCCCAGGGAGCGGGAGGAGAGACCCAGTACTTC

size: once
V: TRBV7-9
J: TRBJ2-7
D: NA
CDR3: CASSLAVTEQYF
DNA: TGTGCCAGCAGCTTAGCGGTCACCGAGCAGTACTTC

size: few
V: TRBV7-2
J: TRBJ2-7
D: NA
CDR3: CASSLERPYEQYF
DNA: TGTGCCAGCAGCTTAGAGAGACCCTACGAGCAGTACTTC

size: NA
V: TRBV7-2
J: TRBJ2-1
D: TRBD2
CDR3: CASFQPGLADNEQFF
DNA: TGTGCCAGTTTCCAGCCGGGACTAGCGGACAATGAGCAGTTCTTC

size: few
V: TRBV5-1
J: TRBJ2-3
D: NA
CDR3: CASSLGLSSEDTQYF
DNA: TGCGCCAGCAGCTTAGGGTTAAGTAGCGAAGATACGCAGTATTTT

size: NA
V: TRBV5-8
J: TRBJ1-1
D: NA
CDR3: CASSLDPGRNTEAFF
DNA: TGTGCCAGCAGCTTGGATCCAGGAAGGAACACTGAAGCTTTCTTT

size: NA
V: TRBV20-1
J: TRBJ2-7
D: NA
CDR3: CSASPTLQRYEQYF
DNA: TGCAGTGCTAGTCCCACTCTTCAGCGATACGAGCAGTACTTC

size: NA
V: TRBV6-1
J: TRBJ2-3
D: TRBD1
CDR3: CASRPDGGQGPWGTDTQYF
DNA: TGTGCCAGCAGACCTGACGGGGGACAGGGACCCTGGGGCACAGATACGCAGTATTTT

size: NA
V: TRBV5-1
J: TRBJ2-3
D: NA
CDR3: CASSLAEQTDTQYF
DNA: TGCGCCAGCAGCTTGGCTGAGCAAACAGATACGCAGTATTTT

size: NA
V: TRBV4-1
J: TRBJ2-2
D: NA
CDR3: CASSQVRTGELFF
DNA: TGCGCCAGCAGCCAAGTCCGAACCGGGGAGCTGTTTTTT

size: many
V: TRBV28
J: TRBJ2-7
D: TRBD1
CDR3: CASSSGTGVEQYF
DNA: TGTGCCAGCAGTTCCGGGACAGGGGTCGAGCAGTACTTC

size: many
V: TRBV5-5
J: TRBJ2-2
D: NA
CDR3: CASSLGTPNTGELFF
DNA: TGTGCCAGCAGCTTAGGGACACCCAACACCGGGGAGCTGTTTTTT

size: NA
V: TRBV2
J: TRBJ2-5
D: TRBD2
CDR3: CASRMTSGAETQYF
DNA: TGTGCCAGCAGAATGACTAGCGGCGCAGAGACCCAGTACTTC

size: NA
V: TRBV6-2/TRBV6-3
J: TRBJ2-3
D: NA
CDR3: CASSYPPGDTQYF
DNA: TGTGCCAGCAGTTACCCTCCTGGCGATACGCAGTATTTT

size: NA
V: TRBV5-4
J: TRBJ2-4
D: NA
CDR3: CASSTLGLGPQNIQYF
DNA: TGTGCCAGCAGCACCCTCGGGCTGGGCCCCCAAAACATTCAGTACTTC

size: many
V: TRBV7-2
J: TRBJ2-7
D: NA
CDR3: CASSNGRVWAGEQYF
DNA: TGTGCCAGCAGCAACGGGCGGGTTTGGGCCGGCGAGCAGTACTTC

size: NA
V: TRBV5-4
J: TRBJ2-1
D: NA
CDR3: CASSPGAPEQFF
DNA: TGTGCCAGCAGCCCAGGCGCACCTGAGCAGTTCTTC

size: many
V: TRBV11-3
J: TRBJ2-7
D: TRBD2
CDR3: CASSFPSGTYEQYF
DNA: TGTGCCAGCAGCTTCCCTAGCGGCACCTACGAGCAGTACTTC